The source of this TCR beta chain is a study of cytomegalovirus exposure and HLA in healthy donors. This clone was counted once. The antigen is undetermined. The study, taken as a whole, reports: TCR beta chain V- and J-gene trimming was linked, in a later analysis, to a missense variant in DCLRE1C. Overall, roughly 150 TCR beta chains were annotated as cytomegalovirus-associated. Follow-up analysis found HLA locus-dependent TCR association rates, highest for DRB1 and lowest for HLA-C. Being productive about 87% or about 30% of the time was typical of most TCR beta V segments in an earlier analysis.

With 5 bases removed from V and 7 bases from J, the gap between germline ends came to 18 bases. Germline V gives CDR1 MNHNS, CDR2 SASEGT. The CDR3 spans 15 residues. PCR was performed using 60 Vbeta and 13 Jbeta primers. Generated by immunoSEQ multiplex PCR, the TCRdb table keeps only in-frame clones and is missing some. The table has around 120,000 clones, roughly 80% seen once; the top ten hold about 2.6%. This TCR was sampled from a woman aged 40 to 50 in good health and CMV-seropositive. The sequenced material came from PBMCs. The chain has TRBV6-1 and TRBJ1-3; maybe TRBD1 (6 bases). The CDR3 region has the DNA TGTGCCAGCAGTCTTCCTGACAGGACGAAGAACACCATATATTTT. Translating gives CASSLPDRTKNTIYF.